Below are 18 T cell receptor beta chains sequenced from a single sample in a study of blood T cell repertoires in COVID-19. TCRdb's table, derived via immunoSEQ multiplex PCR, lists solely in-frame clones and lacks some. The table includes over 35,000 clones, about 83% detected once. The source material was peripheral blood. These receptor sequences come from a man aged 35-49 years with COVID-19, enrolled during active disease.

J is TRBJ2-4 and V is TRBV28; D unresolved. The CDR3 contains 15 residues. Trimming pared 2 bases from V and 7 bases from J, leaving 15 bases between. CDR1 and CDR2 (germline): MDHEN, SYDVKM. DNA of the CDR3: TGTGCCAGCAGTTTACTCCAAAATCTCGGGAACATTCAGTACTTC. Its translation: CASSLLQNLGNIQYF.

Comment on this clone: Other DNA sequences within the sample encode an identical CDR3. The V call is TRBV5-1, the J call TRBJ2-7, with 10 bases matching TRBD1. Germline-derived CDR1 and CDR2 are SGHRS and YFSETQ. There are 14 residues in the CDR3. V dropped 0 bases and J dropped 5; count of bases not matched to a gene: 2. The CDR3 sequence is CASSLGQGANEQYF. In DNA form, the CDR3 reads TGCGCCAGCAGCTTGGGACAGGGGGCCAACGAGCAGTACTTC.

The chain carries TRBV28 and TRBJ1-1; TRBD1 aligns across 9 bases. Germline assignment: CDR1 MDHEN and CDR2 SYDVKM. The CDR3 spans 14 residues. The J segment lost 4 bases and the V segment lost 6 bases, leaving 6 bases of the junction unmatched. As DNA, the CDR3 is TGTGCCAGCAGCCGACAGGGGGGGGGCACTGAAGCTTTCTTT. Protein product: CASSRQGGGTEAFF.

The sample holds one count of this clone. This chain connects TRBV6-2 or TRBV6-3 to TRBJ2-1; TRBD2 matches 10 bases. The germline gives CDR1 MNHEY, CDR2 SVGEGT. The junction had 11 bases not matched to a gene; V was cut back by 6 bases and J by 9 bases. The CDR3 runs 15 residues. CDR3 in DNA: TGTGCCAGCAGCCAAGAGCGGGAGGGCCCTCTTGAGCAGTTCTTC. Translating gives CASSQEREGPLEQFF.

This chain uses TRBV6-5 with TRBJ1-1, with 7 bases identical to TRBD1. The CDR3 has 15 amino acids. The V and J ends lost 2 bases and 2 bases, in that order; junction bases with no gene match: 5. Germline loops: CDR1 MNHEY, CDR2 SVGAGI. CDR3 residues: CASSYAGTANTEAFF. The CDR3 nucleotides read TGTGCCAGCAGTTACGCCGGGACAGCCAACACTGAAGCTTTCTTT.

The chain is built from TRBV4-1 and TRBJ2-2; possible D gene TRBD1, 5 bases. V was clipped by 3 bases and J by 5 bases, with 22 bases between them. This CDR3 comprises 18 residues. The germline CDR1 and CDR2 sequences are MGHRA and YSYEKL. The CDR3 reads CASSQPTLLGRGTGELFF. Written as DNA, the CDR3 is TGCGCCAGCAGCCAGCCAACCCTTCTAGGAAGGGGTACCGGGGAGCTGTTTTTT.

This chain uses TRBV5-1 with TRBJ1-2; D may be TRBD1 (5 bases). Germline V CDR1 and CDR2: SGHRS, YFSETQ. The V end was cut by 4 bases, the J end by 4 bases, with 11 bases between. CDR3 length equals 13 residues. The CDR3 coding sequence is TGCGCCAGCAGCCCAATCGGGGGCTATGGCTACACCTTC. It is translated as CASSPIGGYGYTF.

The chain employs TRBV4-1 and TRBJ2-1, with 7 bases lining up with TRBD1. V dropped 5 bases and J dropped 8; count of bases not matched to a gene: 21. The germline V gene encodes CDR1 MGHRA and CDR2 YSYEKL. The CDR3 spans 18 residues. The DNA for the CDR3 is TGCGCCAGCAGCAGCGACAGGGTAGGTGTCGGAATAAACGATGAGCAGTTCTTC. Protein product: CASSSDRVGVGINDEQFF.

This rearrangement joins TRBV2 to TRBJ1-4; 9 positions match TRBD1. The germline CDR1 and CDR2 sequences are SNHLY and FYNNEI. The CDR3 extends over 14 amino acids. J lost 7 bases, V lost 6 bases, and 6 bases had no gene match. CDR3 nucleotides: TGTGCCAGCAGAAACAGGGGGCTCGGTGAAAAACTGTTTTTT. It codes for CASRNRGLGEKLFF.

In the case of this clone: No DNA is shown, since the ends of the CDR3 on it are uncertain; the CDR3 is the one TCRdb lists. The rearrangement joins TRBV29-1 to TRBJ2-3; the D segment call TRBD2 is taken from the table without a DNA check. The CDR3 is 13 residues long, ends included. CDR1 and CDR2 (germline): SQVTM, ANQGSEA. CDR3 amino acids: CSVGTGSAGSAYF.

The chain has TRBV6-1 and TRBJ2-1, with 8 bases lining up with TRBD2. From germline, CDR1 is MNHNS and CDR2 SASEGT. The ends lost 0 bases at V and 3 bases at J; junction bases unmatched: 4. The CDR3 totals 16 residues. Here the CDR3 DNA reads TGTGCCAGCAGTGAAGCAGCTAGCGGGTACTACAATGAGCAGTTCTTC. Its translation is CASSEAASGYYNEQFF.

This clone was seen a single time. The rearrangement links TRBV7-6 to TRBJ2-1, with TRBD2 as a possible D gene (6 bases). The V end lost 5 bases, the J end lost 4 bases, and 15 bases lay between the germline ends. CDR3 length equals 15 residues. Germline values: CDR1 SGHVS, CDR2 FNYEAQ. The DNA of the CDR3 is TGTGCCAGCAGCGCCTCAGACCGGGGGTACAATGAGCAGTTCTTC. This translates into CASSASDRGYNEQFF.

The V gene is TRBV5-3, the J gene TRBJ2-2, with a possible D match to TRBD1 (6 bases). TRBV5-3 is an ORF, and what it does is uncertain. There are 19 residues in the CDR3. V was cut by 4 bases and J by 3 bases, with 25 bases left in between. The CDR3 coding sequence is TGTGCCAGAAGCACCTACACCAGACAGGTTCCCAAGCACACCGGGGAGCTGTTTTTT. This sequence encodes CARSTYTRQVPKHTGELFF.

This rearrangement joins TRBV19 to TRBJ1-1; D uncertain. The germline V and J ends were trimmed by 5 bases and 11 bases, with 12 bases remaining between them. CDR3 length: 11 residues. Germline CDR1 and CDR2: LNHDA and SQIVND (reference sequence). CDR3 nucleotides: TGTGCCAGTAGTGAAGGAAGGCGGGCTTTCTTT. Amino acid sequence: CASSEGRRAFF.

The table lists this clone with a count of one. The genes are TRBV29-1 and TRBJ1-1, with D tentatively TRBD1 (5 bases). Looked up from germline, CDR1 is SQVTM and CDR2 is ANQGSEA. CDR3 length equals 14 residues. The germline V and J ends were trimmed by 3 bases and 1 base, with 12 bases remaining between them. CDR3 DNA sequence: TGCAGCGTTGAGTACGGACACCCGAACACTGAAGCTTTCTTT. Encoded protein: CSVEYGHPNTEAFF.

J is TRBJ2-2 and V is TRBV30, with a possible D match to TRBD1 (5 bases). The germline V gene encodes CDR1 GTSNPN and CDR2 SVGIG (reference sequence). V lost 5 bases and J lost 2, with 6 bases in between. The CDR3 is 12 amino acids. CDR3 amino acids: CAWDSNTGELFF. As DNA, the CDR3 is TGTGCCTGGGACAGTAACACCGGGGAGCTGTTTTTT.

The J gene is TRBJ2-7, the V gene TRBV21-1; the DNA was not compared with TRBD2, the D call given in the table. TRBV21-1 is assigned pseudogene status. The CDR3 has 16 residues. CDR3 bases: TGTGCCAGCAGCACCCCGAGCAATAAACTGTCCTACGAGCAGTACTTC. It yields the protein CASSTPSNKLSYEQYF.

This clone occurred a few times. Here the CDR3 DNA reads TGTGCCAGCGGGTTTCGGGATAATTCACCCCTCCACTTT. As protein: CASGFRDNSPLHF. J is TRBJ1-6 and V is TRBV28; D gene uncertain. CDR1 and CDR2 (germline): MDHEN, SYDVKM. The CDR3 runs to 13 residues. V was trimmed by 8 bases and J by 5 bases, leaving 10 bases between them.